This TCR beta chain was captured in a study of cytomegalovirus exposure and HLA in healthy donors. Overall study: About 84% of 350 to 400 genotyped donors fell in the Caucasian-associated ancestry cluster.

The donors, nominally healthy at sampling, likely had unrecorded immune exposures. As regards this clone: Its matching antigen is unknown.

Both 60 Vbeta primers and 13 Jbeta primers went into the PCR. The assay was immunoSEQ multiplex PCR, and TCRdb's table has in-frame clones only and misses some. In the table there are about 160,000 clones, around 77% of which are singletons. The CDR3 has 16 residues. V gave up 4 bases and J gave up 0 bases, with 13 bases separating them. CDR1 is MNHEY and CDR2 is SVGAGI in the germline V gene. Study outcomes and limitations: Several of the most significant clusters appeared, in a later analysis, to be linked to common viral pathogens. As was reported, the classifier diagnosed cytomegalovirus status with high specificity and sensitivity.

Specimen: PBMCs. The receptor comes from a man aged 40-49 years in good health and CMV-seronegative. The genes are TRBV6-5 and TRBJ2-4, with D possibly TRBD2 on 6 matching bases. CDR3 coding DNA: TGTGCCAGCAGTTCGGCGGGATCGAAAGCCAAAAACATTCAGTACTTC. Translation gives CASSSAGSKAKNIQYF.